This T cell receptor beta chain was obtained from a study of monozygotic twins with inflammatory bowel disease. General observations from the study: Subtypes among T cells remained indistinguishable. Patients got different immunosuppressive treatments, which may have made their repertoires more variable.

Remarks on this clonotype: Its antigen is unidentified.

The CDR3 loop spans 16 amino acids. Germline CDR1 and CDR2: SGHKS and YYEKEE (reference sequence). Reanalyzing the 5' RACE reads, TCRdb keeps one entry per CDR3 protein, without DNA. The table lists around 400,000 distinct CDR3 sequences. The chain employs TRBV5-5 and TRBJ1-1; lacking DNA, the TRBD1 call made by TCRdb goes unchecked. The sample comprised blood. The clonotype originates from a human donor with ulcerative colitis or Crohn's disease, or a healthy co-twin of an affected twin (not recorded which). The CDR3: CASSRRDRGSGTEAFF. Full variable domain (remainder filled in from reference TRBV5-5 and TRBJ1-1): DAGVTQSPTHLIKTRGQQVTLRCSPISGHKSVSWYQQVLGQGPQFIFQYYEKEERGRGNFPDRFSARQFPNYSSELNVNALLLGDSALYLCASSRRDRGSGTEAFFGQGTRLTVV.